This T cell receptor beta chain was profiled in a study of early T cells in non-severe SARS-CoV-2 infection. The overall study: Investigators sequenced bulk RNA drawn from unsorted whole blood, and chains remained unpaired. Study results and caveats: Matching results from VDJdb favored anti-spike CD8 responses, leaving private and CD4 specificities undetected.

This clonotype has more than one count but fewer than ten. Its antigen is unknown. A junction boundary mismatches the germline segment, possibly from a read error. CDR3 length: 12 amino acids. Per the germline V gene, CDR1 is MDHEN and CDR2 is SYDVKM. Attachment of unique molecular identifiers was made to individual cDNA molecules. One entry per CDR3 protein results from TCRdb running MiXCR on the 5' RACE reads. The sample consists of about 36,000 distinct CDR3 sequences, less than 8% of them appearing once. Sample: whole blood, taken at baseline. This sequence was found in an adult who was a healthcare worker with PCR-confirmed SARS-CoV-2 infection or an uninfected control (not recorded which). This sequence joins TRBV28 and TRBJ2-6; D call uncertain. The chain's CDR3 is CASKVGANVLTF. In DNA, the CDR3 is TGTGCGAGCAAAGTCGGGGCCAACGTCCTGACTTTC.